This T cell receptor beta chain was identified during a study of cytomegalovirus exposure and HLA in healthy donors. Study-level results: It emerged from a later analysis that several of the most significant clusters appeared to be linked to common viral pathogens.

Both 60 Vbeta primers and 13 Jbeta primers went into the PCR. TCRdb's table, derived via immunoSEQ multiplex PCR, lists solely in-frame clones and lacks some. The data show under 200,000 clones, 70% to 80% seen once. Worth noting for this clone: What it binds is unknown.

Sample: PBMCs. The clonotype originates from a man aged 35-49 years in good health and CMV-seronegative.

CDR3 sequence: CASSFVGGWGSSYNSPLHF. In DNA, the CDR3 is TGTGCCAGCAGTTTCGTTGGGGGGTGGGGGAGCTCCTATAATTCACCCCTCCACTTT. The V and J genes are TRBV28 and TRBJ1-6; possibly TRBD1 for D (5 bases). This CDR3 comprises 19 residues. V dropped 3 bases and J dropped 0 bases, with 18 bases sitting between them. Germline V gene sequence: CDR1 MDHEN, CDR2 SYDVKM.